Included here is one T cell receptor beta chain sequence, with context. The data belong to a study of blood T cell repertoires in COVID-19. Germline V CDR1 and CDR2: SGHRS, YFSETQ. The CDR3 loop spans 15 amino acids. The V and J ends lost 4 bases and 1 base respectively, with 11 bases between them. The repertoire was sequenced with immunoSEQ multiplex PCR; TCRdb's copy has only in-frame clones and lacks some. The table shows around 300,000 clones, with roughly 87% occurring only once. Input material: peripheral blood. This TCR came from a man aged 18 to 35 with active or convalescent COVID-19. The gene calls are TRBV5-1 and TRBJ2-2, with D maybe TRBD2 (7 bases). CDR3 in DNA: TGCGCCAGCAGCCCGGGGGGCCGGAACACCGGGGAGCTGTTTTTT. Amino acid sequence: CASSPGGRNTGELFF.